Listed here is a single T cell receptor (beta chain). Authors' processing steps: Reference gene primers were amplified, and this amplification served to estimate nucleated cell counts. This table comes from immunoSEQ multiplex PCR, and its TCRdb copy is limited to in-frame clones, with some not included. V, J and clone size are those of that table, while D and trimming were read from the DNA. Here the sample spans roughly 150,000 clones, over 70% being singletons. This entry belongs to a study of blood T cell repertoires in COVID-19. Study-level information: Collection of acute and convalescent COVID-19 samples took place in the United States, Italy and Spain. T cells, B-cell-depleted T cells, or PBMCs provided the cDNA or gDNA that served as material.

CDR3 length: 19 amino acids. Germline CDR1 SGHDN, CDR2 FVKESK. J lost 0 bases, V lost 4 bases, and 6 bases had no gene match. The receptor comes from a man between 45 and 60 years old with active or convalescent COVID-19. The V gene is TRBV14, the J gene TRBJ2-1; 16 bases fit TRBD2. Sequencing was carried out using peripheral blood. This CDR3 is CASSRTGTSGRASYNEQFF. The CDR3 DNA is TGTGCCAGCAGCCGAACCGGGACTAGCGGGAGGGCCTCCTACAATGAGCAGTTCTTC.